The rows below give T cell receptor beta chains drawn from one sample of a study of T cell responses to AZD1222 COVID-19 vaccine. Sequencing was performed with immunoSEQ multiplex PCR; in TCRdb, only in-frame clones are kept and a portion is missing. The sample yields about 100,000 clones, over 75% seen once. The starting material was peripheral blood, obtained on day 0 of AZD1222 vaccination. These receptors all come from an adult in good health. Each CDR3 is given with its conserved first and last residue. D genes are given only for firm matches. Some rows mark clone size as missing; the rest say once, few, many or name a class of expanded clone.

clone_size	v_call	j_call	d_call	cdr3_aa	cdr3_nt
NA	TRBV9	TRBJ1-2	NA	CASSLTDTFYSGGYTF	TGTGCCAGCAGCCTCACCGACACTTTCTACAGCGGAGGCTACACCTTC
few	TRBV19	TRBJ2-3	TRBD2	CASSIGLAGGLGTDTQYF	TGTGCCAGTAGTATCGGGTTAGCGGGGGGGCTCGGCACAGATACGCAGTATTTT
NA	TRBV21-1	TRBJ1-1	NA	CASSKAWLSTEAFF	TGTGCCAGCAGCAAAGCGTGGTTATCCACTGAAGCTTTCTTT
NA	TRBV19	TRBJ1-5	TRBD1	CASSMTGGRGNQPQHF	TGTGCCAGTAGTATGACAGGGGGCCGGGGCAATCAGCCCCAGCATTTT
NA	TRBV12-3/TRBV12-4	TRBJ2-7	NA	CASTLQAWTEQYF	TGTGCCAGCACCCTGCAAGCCTGGACAGAGCAGTACTTC
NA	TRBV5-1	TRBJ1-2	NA	CASSLEPGTNYGYTF	TGCGCCAGCAGCTTGGAGCCAGGAACTAACTATGGCTACACCTTC
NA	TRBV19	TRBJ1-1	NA	CASSLQRQGEAFF	TGTGCCAGTAGTCTTCAAAGGCAGGGAGAAGCTTTCTTT
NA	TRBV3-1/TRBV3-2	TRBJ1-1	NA	CASSQERRSSRAFF	TGTGCCAGCAGCCAAGAGCGGAGGAGTTCACGGGCTTTCTTT
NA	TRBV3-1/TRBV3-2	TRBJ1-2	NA	CASSQDNKEEDGYTF	TGTGCCAGCAGCCAAGATAATAAGGAAGAGGATGGCTACACCTTC
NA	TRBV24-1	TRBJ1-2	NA	CATSEGDSGYTF	TGTGCCACCAGTGAAGGGGACTCTGGCTACACCTTC
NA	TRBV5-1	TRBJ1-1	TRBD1	CASSLTGQGPTEAFF	TGCGCCAGCAGCTTAACGGGACAGGGGCCCACTGAAGCTTTCTTT
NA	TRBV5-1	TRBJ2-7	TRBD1	CASSSPGQGIDEQYF	TGCGCCAGCAGCTCCCCGGGACAGGGGATCGACGAGCAGTACTTC
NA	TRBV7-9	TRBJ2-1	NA	CASSLAFRGGEQFF	TGTGCCAGCAGCTTAGCGTTTAGGGGCGGTGAGCAGTTCTTC
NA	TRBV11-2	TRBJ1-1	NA	CASSLYSTTNTEAFF	TGTGCCAGCAGCTTATATTCAACTACGAACACTGAAGCTTTCTTT
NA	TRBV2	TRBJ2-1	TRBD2	CASSAERGSHNEQFF	TGTGCCAGCAGTGCCGAGCGGGGTTCCCACAATGAGCAGTTCTTC
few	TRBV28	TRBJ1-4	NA	CASSPRTRFEKLFF	TGTGCCAGCAGTCCACGTACGCGGTTTGAAAAACTGTTTTTT
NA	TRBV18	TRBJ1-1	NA	CASSPPGREVRVF	TGTGCCAGCTCACCACCTGGGCGGGAGGTGAGGGTCTTT
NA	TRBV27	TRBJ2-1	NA	CASSPDVQGAKFF	TGTGCCAGCAGTCCCGATGTCCAGGGAGCGAAGTTCTTC
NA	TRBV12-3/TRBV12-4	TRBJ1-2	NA	CASSLGLRYTF	TGTGCCAGCAGTTTGGGTTTGCGCTACACCTTC
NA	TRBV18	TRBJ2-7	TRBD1	CASSPDRGPYEQYF	TGTGCCAGCTCACCAGACAGGGGTCCCTACGAGCAGTACTTC
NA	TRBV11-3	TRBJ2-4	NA	CASSHGLAKNIQYF	TGTGCCAGCTCACACGGTTTAGCCAAAAACATTCAGTACTTC
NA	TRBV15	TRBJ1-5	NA	CATSRGGRNSNQPQHF	TGTGCCACCAGCAGAGGGGGCAGGAATAGCAATCAGCCCCAGCATTTT
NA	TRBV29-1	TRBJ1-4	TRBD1	CSVEGTGDNEKLFF	TGCAGCGTTGAAGGAACAGGGGATAATGAAAAACTGTTTTTT
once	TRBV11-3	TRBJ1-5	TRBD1	CASSPGQGRGAQHF	TGTGCCAGCAGCCCCGGACAGGGCAGGGGGGCCCAGCATTTT
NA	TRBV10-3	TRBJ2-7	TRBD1	CAISGGQGALSYEQYF	TGTGCCATCAGTGGGGGACAGGGGGCCCTCTCCTACGAGCAGTACTTC
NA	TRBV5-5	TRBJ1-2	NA	CASSWLDRSANYGYTF	TGTGCCAGCAGCTGGCTCGATAGGTCCGCTAACTATGGCTACACCTTC
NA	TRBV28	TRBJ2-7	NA	CASSLDNWNEQYF	TGTGCCAGCAGTTTAGATAACTGGAACGAGCAGTACTTC
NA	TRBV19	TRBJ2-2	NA	CASSEQGRITGELFF	TGTGCCAGTAGTGAGCAGGGTCGGATCACCGGGGAGCTGTTTTTT
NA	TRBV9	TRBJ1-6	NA	CASSVMGEDSPLHF	TGTGCCAGCAGCGTAATGGGGGAGGATTCACCCCTCCACTTT
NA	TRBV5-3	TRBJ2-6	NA	CARSSPGVSSGANVLTF	TGTGCCAGAAGCTCCCCGGGAGTTAGTTCTGGGGCCAACGTCCTGACTTTC
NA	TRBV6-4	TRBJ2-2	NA	CASSEVDGSGELFF	TGTGCCAGCAGTGAAGTGGACGGGTCCGGGGAGCTGTTTTTT
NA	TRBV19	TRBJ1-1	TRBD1	CASSPRQGRYTEAFF	TGTGCCAGTAGTCCGAGACAGGGGAGATATACTGAAGCTTTCTTT
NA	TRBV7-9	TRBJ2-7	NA	CASSSTSYEQYF	TGTGCCAGCAGCTCGACCTCCTACGAGCAGTACTTC
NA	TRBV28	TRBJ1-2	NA	CASSPRGGTGAWGYTF	TGTGCCAGCAGTCCCCGAGGGGGGACGGGGGCTTGGGGCTACACCTTC
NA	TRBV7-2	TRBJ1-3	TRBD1	CASSLAPGQGVFYSGNTIYF	TGTGCCAGCAGCTTAGCCCCGGGACAGGGGGTTTTCTACTCTGGAAACACCATATATTTT
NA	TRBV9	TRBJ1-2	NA	CASSTRVGGGYTF	TGTGCCAGCAGCACCAGGGTTGGGGGCGGCTACACCTTC
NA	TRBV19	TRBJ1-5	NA	CASSIVARNQPQHF	TGTGCCAGTAGTATCGTGGCCAGAAATCAGCCCCAGCATTTT
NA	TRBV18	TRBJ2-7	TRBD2	CASSPTAGGSYEQYF	TGTGCCAGCTCACCAACAGCGGGGGGCTCCTACGAGCAGTACTTC
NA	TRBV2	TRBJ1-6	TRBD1	CASSVDRDSPLHF	TGTGCCAGCAGTGTCGACAGGGACTCACCCCTCCACTTT
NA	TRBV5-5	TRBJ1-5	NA	CASSLESNQPQHF	TGTGCCAGCAGCTTGGAGAGCAATCAGCCCCAGCATTTT
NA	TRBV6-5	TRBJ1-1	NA	CASSYEGITEAFF	TGTGCCAGCAGTTATGAGGGGATCACTGAAGCTTTCTTT
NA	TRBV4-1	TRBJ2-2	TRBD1	CASSRRGTGEIGELFF	TGCGCCAGCAGCCGGCGCGGGACAGGCGAGATCGGGGAGCTGTTTTTT
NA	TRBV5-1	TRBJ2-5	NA	CASSLDSETQYF	TGCGCCAGCAGCTTGGACTCGGAGACCCAGTACTTC
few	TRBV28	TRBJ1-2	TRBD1	CASSKTDRVGYGYTF	TGTGCCAGCAGCAAGACGGACAGGGTCGGCTATGGCTACACCTTC
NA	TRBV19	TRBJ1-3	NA	CASSITGSSGNTIYF	TGTGCCAGTAGTATCACAGGAAGCTCTGGAAACACCATATATTTT
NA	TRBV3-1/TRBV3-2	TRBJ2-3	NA	CASSRPRGGGNTDTQYF	TGTGCCAGCAGCCGCCCCCGAGGGGGGGGCAACACAGATACGCAGTATTTT
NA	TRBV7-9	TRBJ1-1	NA	CASSFEDVTEAFF	TGTGCCAGCAGTTTCGAGGACGTCACTGAAGCTTTCTTT
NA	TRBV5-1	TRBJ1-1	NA	CASSLEGTGAEAFF	TGCGCCAGCAGCTTGGAGGGGACTGGTGCTGAAGCTTTCTTT
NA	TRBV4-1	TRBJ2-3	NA	CASSQVGVLGTQYF	TGCGCCAGCAGCCAAGTAGGGGTGTTGGGTACGCAGTATTTT
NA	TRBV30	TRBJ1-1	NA	CAWSKGVATEAFF	TGTGCCTGGAGTAAAGGGGTGGCCACTGAAGCTTTCTTT
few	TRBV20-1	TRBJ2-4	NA	CSASMVELAKNIQYF	TGCAGTGCTAGTATGGTCGAACTAGCCAAAAACATTCAGTACTTC
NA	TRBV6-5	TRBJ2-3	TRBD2	CASSYGTSNADTQYF	TGTGCCAGCAGTTACGGGACTAGTAATGCAGATACGCAGTATTTT
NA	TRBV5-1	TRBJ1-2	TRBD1	CASSITPGTGGYGYTF	TGCGCCAGCAGCATAACCCCCGGGACAGGGGGCTATGGCTACACCTTC